This T cell receptor beta chain was captured in a study of blood T cell repertoires in COVID-19. The wider study: Material from acute and convalescent COVID-19 was sourced from the United States, Italy and Spain. From T cells, B-cell-depleted T cells, or PBMCs came the material, which was cDNA or gDNA.

The data were produced by immunoSEQ multiplex PCR, yet TCRdb's version contains in-frame clones alone and is incomplete. This table has approximately 140,000 clones, almost 90% appearing once. V was shortened by 3 bases and J by 4 bases, with 16 bases between the two germline ends. CDR1 is SGHRS, CDR2 YFSETQ, per germline. The CDR3 has 15 residues. This clonotype originated in a human donor in a cohort sampled during active COVID-19. The rearrangement joins TRBV5-1 to TRBJ1-2, with D uncertain. Sequencing input: peripheral blood. CDR3 amino acids: CASSYSGDSPYGYTF. In DNA, the CDR3 is TGCGCCAGCAGCTATTCAGGTGATTCCCCCTATGGCTACACCTTC.